The 22 T cell receptor beta chains presented below share a single source sample, sequenced in a study of monozygotic twins with cystic fibrosis. TCRdb keeps only in-frame clones here, not all; method: immunoSEQ multiplex PCR. This table holds about 17,000 clones, roughly 96% found once. The material sequenced was blood. The receptors stem from a girl aged 2 to 9 with cystic fibrosis.

The rearrangement uses TRBV19 and TRBJ1-2; D ambiguous. Germline V CDR1 and CDR2: LNHDA, SQIVND (reference sequence). V lost 6 bases and J lost 6, with 11 bases in between. The CDR3 has 12 amino acids. The DNA of the CDR3 is TGTGCCAGTAGAGACGGAGGGAATGGCTACACCTTC. Its translation: CASRDGGNGYTF.

This chain uses TRBV19 with TRBJ1-1; 7 positions match TRBD1. The CDR3 consists of 14 residues. CDR1 and CDR2 from the germline V gene are LNHDA and SQIVND (reference sequence). V gave up 4 bases and J gave up 5 bases; unmatched junction bases: 7. CDR3 amino acids: CASSRLTGMTEAFF. The CDR3 nucleotides read TGTGCCAGTAGTAGACTGACAGGGATGACTGAAGCTTTCTTT.

V is TRBV5-6 and J is TRBJ1-5; D remains ambiguous. Trimming shortened V by 7 bases and J by 3 bases, and 11 bases separated the two germline ends. The CDR3 extends over 13 amino acids. Germline V lookup: CDR1 SGHDT, CDR2 YYEEEE. The CDR3 coding sequence is TGTGCCAGCCAGAGAAGCCCCAATCAGCCCCAGCATTTT. It encodes CASQRSPNQPQHF.

The chain recombines TRBV15 with TRBJ1-6; TRBD1 matches at 8 bases. The CDR3 sequence is 12 residues long. Per germline, CDR1 LNHNV and CDR2 YYDKDF (reference sequence). J lost 16 bases, V lost 0 bases, and 2 bases had no gene match. The CDR3 DNA reads as TGTGCCACCAGCAGAGACCGACAGGGGCTCCACTTT. Protein: CATSRDRQGLHF.

In its sample, this clone was seen once. This chain uses TRBV5-1 with TRBJ1-2; the match to TRBD1 covers 8 bases. Germline CDR1 SGHRS, CDR2 YFSETQ. Unmatched junction bases numbered 5, after V lost 3 bases and J lost 1 base. This CDR3 spans 15 amino acids. This chain's CDR3 is CASSWVGQDNYGYTF. The CDR3 DNA sequence: TGCGCCAGCAGCTGGGTGGGACAGGATAACTATGGCTACACCTTC.

This chain uses TRBV10-3 with TRBJ2-5; the D is unclear. V lost 3 bases and J 2 bases, leaving 7 bases between the germline ends. The CDR3 contains 13 residues. Germline CDR1 and CDR2: ENHRY and SYGVKD. The CDR3 protein is CAISEYHQETQYF. The CDR3, as DNA: TGTGCCATCAGTGAATACCATCAAGAGACCCAGTACTTC.

The chain carries TRBV9 and TRBJ2-7; a weak D match, TRBD1 (6 bases). The V gene lost 3 bases and the J gene lost 0 bases, with 10 bases spanning the gap. Germline lookup yields CDR1 SGDLS and CDR2 YYNGEE. The CDR3 has 14 amino acids. CDR3 in DNA: TGTGCCAGCAGCGGGACAGTAAGCTCCTACGAGCAGTACTTC. Translating it yields CASSGTVSSYEQYF.

V usage is TRBV18 and J usage is TRBJ1-2, with D uncertain. The length of the CDR3 is 14 residues. From germline, CDR1 is KGHSH and CDR2 LQKENI. V lost 3 bases and J lost 8, with 16 bases in between. The CDR3 DNA reads as TGTGCCAGCTCACCCCAAGTCTCCGCTGAGGGCTACACCTTC. It yields the protein CASSPQVSAEGYTF.

The count of this clone is one. This chain joins TRBV5-5 and TRBJ1-1; TRBD1 is a possible D gene (6 bases). The germline gives CDR1 SGHKS, CDR2 YYEKEE (reference sequence). The CDR3 sequence is 13 residues long. V shed 0 bases and J shed 4 bases, with 7 bases lying between them. The CDR3 coding sequence is TGTGCCAGCAGCTTGGACAGGGTCACTGAAGCTTTCTTT. Translating it yields CASSLDRVTEAFF.

The chain carries TRBV30 and TRBJ2-1; 7 positions agree with TRBD2. Losses at the gene ends were 1 base for V and 10 bases for J; bases not matched to a gene: 4. Germline V gene data show CDR1 as GTSNPN and CDR2 as SVGIG (reference sequence). The CDR3 sequence is 12 residues long. CDR3 DNA sequence: TGTGCCTGGAGTGAGCGGGGAGGGGAGCAGTTCTTC. Translating gives CAWSERGGEQFF.

V and J are TRBV2 and TRBJ2-7; 11 bases match TRBD2. V shed 6 bases, J shed 3 bases, and the junction held 4 bases outside the gene matches. Germline CDR1 and CDR2: SNHLY and FYNNEI. This CDR3 comprises 14 residues. The CDR3 sequence is CASRGTSGGYEQYF. CDR3 in DNA: TGTGCCAGCAGGGGTACTAGCGGGGGCTACGAGCAGTACTTC.

V usage is TRBV4-1 and J usage is TRBJ2-5; D is unresolved. V lost 2 bases to trimming and J lost 2 bases, with 6 bases between them. The CDR3 is made up of 13 amino acids. CDR1 is MGHRA, CDR2 YSYEKL, per germline. The CDR3 DNA is TGCGCCAGCAGCCAACAGGTACAAGAGACCCAGTACTTC. Translating it yields CASSQQVQETQYF.

This chain links TRBV11-2 with TRBJ1-2; 7 nucleotides match TRBD1. The CDR3 has 13 amino acids. V gave up 8 bases and J gave up 8 bases; unmatched junction bases: 11. Germline V gene sequence: CDR1 SGHAT, CDR2 FQNNGV. CDR3: CASFQGGFGGYTF. The CDR3 DNA sequence: TGTGCCAGCTTCCAGGGGGGATTTGGCGGCTACACCTTC.

Written as DNA, the CDR3 is TGTGCCATCAGTGGCGGGACTAGCGGGGCTCCAGATACGCAGTATTTT. Protein product: CAISGGTSGAPDTQYF. The rearrangement links TRBV10-3 to TRBJ2-3, with TRBD2 matching 13 bases. CDR1 is ENHRY, CDR2 SYGVKD, per germline. The CDR3 is 16 residues long. V lost 4 bases to trimming and J lost 4 bases; unmatched junction nucleotides: 5.

This clone was observed once. The rearrangement links TRBV5-8 to TRBJ2-1, with 7 bases that match TRBD2. Looked up from germline, CDR1 is SGHTS and CDR2 is YDEGEE. This CDR3 is built from 18 residues. V trimming: 0 bases; J trimming: 1 base; junction bases outside the gene matches: 10. CDR3 bases: TGTGCCAGCAGCTTGGAGCGCGGGGGTCTGTGGTCCTACAATGAGCAGTTCTTC. This encodes CASSLERGGLWSYNEQFF.

In its sample, this clone was seen a few times. The genes are TRBV10-1 and TRBJ1-6; 8 nucleotides match TRBD1. Germline V lookup: CDR1 WNHNN, CDR2 SYGVQD (reference sequence). With 8 bases clipped from V and 6 bases from J, the junction kept 0 bases outside the gene matches. The CDR3 is 12 residues long. The CDR3 DNA is TGCGCCAGCGGACAGGGTAATTCACCCCTCCACTTT. Translation gives CASGQGNSPLHF.

This clone showed up just once. V gene TRBV4-1 combines with J gene TRBJ2-5; TRBD2 is a possible D gene (5 bases). V shed 0 bases and J shed 5 bases, with 10 bases lying between them. Germline V gives CDR1 MGHRA, CDR2 YSYEKL. The CDR3 is 14 residues long. This CDR3 reads CASSQDQPGETQYF. CDR3 nucleotides: TGCGCCAGCAGCCAAGATCAGCCGGGGGAGACCCAGTACTTC.

This clone was recorded a few times. The rearrangement joins TRBV6-5 to TRBJ1-2; no firm D call. Trimming stripped 0 bases from V and 8 bases from J, with 10 bases between. This CDR3 contains 13 residues. Germline V lookup: CDR1 MNHEY, CDR2 SVGAGI. The CDR3 loop is CASSYSNRAGYTF. DNA for the CDR3: TGTGCCAGCAGTTACTCGAACCGGGCGGGCTACACCTTC.

The chain has TRBV7-2 and TRBJ2-2; D remains ambiguous. The V end was cut by 1 base, the J end by 3 bases, with 12 bases between. Germline V lookup: CDR1 SGHTA, CDR2 FQGNSA. The CDR3 has 16 residues. The CDR3 bases are TGTGCCAGCAGCTTAGTACCCCCCCTCTACACCGGGGAGCTGTTTTTT. It encodes CASSLVPPLYTGELFF.

The gene calls are TRBV5-4 and TRBJ2-3; D is unclear. Germline CDR1 and CDR2: SGHNT and YYREEE (reference sequence). The CDR3 consists of 12 residues. Trimming left V 4 bases short and J 6 bases short, with 9 bases between. The CDR3 region has the DNA TGTGCCAGCAGCCTTTTCCGGGATACGCAGTATTTT. It specifies CASSLFRDTQYF.

V is TRBV2 and J is TRBJ2-6; 8 nucleotides align to TRBD1. Germline V CDR1 and CDR2: SNHLY, FYNNEI. The CDR3 covers 16 residues. Trimming removed 5 bases from V and 4 bases from J; junction bases left unmatched: 7. Written as DNA, the CDR3 is TGTGCCAGCAGTTGGACAGGGATTCGCGGGGCCAACGTCCTGACTTTC. Its translation: CASSWTGIRGANVLTF.

The CDR3 bases are TGTGCCAGCAGCGGCGGGACTAGCGTTACTGAGCAGTTCTTC. It encodes CASSGGTSVTEQFF. V gene TRBV27 combines with J gene TRBJ2-1, with TRBD2 matching over 10 bases. There are 14 residues in the CDR3. V shed 6 bases and J 9 bases; nucleotides not matched to a gene: 8. Per the germline V gene, CDR1 is MNHEY and CDR2 is SMNVEV (reference sequence).